Following are 15 T cell receptor beta chains from one sample sequenced in a study of T cell responses to AZD1222 COVID-19 vaccine. Method: immunoSEQ multiplex PCR; TCRdb's copy keeps in-frame clones and lacks some. The repertoire holds around 100,000 clones, with more than 75% as singletons. The input for sequencing was peripheral blood, taken on day 0 of AZD1222 vaccination. These receptors were collected from an adult in good health.

The J gene is TRBJ1-2, the V gene TRBV28, with D uncertain. This CDR3 is 13 amino acids long. Germline V gives CDR1 MDHEN, CDR2 SYDVKM. V was trimmed by 2 bases and J by 0 bases, leaving 4 bases between them. The CDR3 DNA reads TGTGCCAGCAGTTTAGGTGCTAACTATGGCTACACCTTC. Its translation is CASSLGANYGYTF.

The chain is built from TRBV28 and TRBJ1-2; weak D call: TRBD1 (5 bases). Deletions cut 10 bases from V and 7 bases from J, with 16 bases between. CDR3 length equals 12 residues. Germline CDR1 MDHEN, CDR2 SYDVKM. CDR3 sequence (DNA): TGTGCCACCGAGAACTTAAGGGGTGGCTACACCTTC. Encoded protein: CATENLRGGYTF.

This chain joins TRBV7-2 and TRBJ2-6; 9 positions match TRBD2. Germline V CDR1 and CDR2: SGHTA, FQGNSA. This CDR3 contains 17 residues. J gave up 0 bases and V 1 base, and 1 base lay outside the gene matches. The CDR3 region has the DNA TGTGCCAGCAGCTTAGGCGGGGGGGTCTCTGGGGCCAACGTCCTGACTTTC. This sequence encodes CASSLGGGVSGANVLTF.

This clone was seen only once. The V call is TRBV11-2, the J call TRBJ1-2; no reliable D call. V was cut by 1 base and J by 8 bases, with 14 bases left in between. The CDR3 runs 14 residues. Looked up from germline, CDR1 is SGHAT and CDR2 is FQNNGV. CDR3 region: CASSLGVAPGGYTF. The DNA for the CDR3 is TGTGCCAGCAGCTTAGGGGTCGCCCCGGGGGGCTACACCTTC.

This chain links TRBV6-5 with TRBJ1-5; D gene ambiguous. Germline CDR1 MNHEY, CDR2 SVGAGI. With 0 bases removed from V and 4 bases from J, the gap between germline ends came to 10 bases. The CDR3 extends over 15 amino acids. The CDR3 spells CASSYSRHANQPQHF. The CDR3 DNA follows: TGTGCCAGCAGTTACTCCCGACACGCGAATCAGCCCCAGCATTTT.

CDR3 protein: CASSLINGRGEQYF. The DNA of the CDR3 is TGTGCCAGCAGCTTAATCAACGGAAGGGGGGAGCAGTACTTC. This chain uses TRBV7-9 with TRBJ2-7; perhaps TRBD1 as D (6 bases). This CDR3 comprises 14 residues. V was shortened by 2 bases and J by 7 bases, with 15 bases between the two germline ends. Per germline, CDR1 SEHNR and CDR2 FQNEAQ (reference sequence).

The V and J genes are TRBV29-1 and TRBJ2-7; no reliable D call. The CDR3 consists of 12 residues. Looked up from germline, CDR1 is SQVTM and CDR2 is ANQGSEA. Trimming removed 4 bases at V and 9 bases at J, with 16 bases between. CDR3 region: CSVGSAVMGQYF. The CDR3 region has the DNA TGCAGCGTTGGATCTGCGGTGATGGGGCAGTACTTC.

The V gene is TRBV7-9, the J gene TRBJ1-1; D possibly corresponds to TRBD1 (5 bases). In germline, CDR1 is SEHNR, CDR2 FQNEAQ (reference sequence). The CDR3 contains 14 residues. The germline V and J ends were trimmed by 4 bases and 2 bases, with 11 bases remaining between them. In nucleotides, the CDR3 is TGTGCCAGCAGCTCAGACAGCCCCAACACTGAAGCTTTCTTT. Translated, it gives CASSSDSPNTEAFF.

The gene calls are TRBV24-1 and TRBJ2-1; TRBD1 might be the D (6 bases). Germline assignment: CDR1 KGHDR and CDR2 SFDVKD. Trimming cost V 2 bases and J 7 bases, with 17 bases left between them. The CDR3 totals 16 residues. The CDR3 sequence: CATSDSLRQEENEQFF. In DNA, the CDR3 is TGTGCCACCAGTGATTCGTTACGACAGGAAGAGAATGAGCAGTTCTTC.

V is TRBV5-5 and J is TRBJ2-2, with D possibly being TRBD2 (6 bases). V was clipped by 5 bases and J by 2 bases, with 16 bases between them. CDR1 is SGHKS, CDR2 YYEKEE, per germline (reference sequence). The CDR3 extends over 16 amino acids. CDR3 bases: TGTGCCAGCAGACGTCTTCGCGGGGCTAACACCGGGGAGCTGTTTTTT. It translates to CASRRLRGANTGELFF.

In its sample, this clone was seen once. This chain connects TRBV6-5 to TRBJ1-3, with 9 bases fitting TRBD1. CDR3 length equals 16 residues. Trimming at V came to 1 base and at J to 3 bases, leaving 4 bases not matched to a gene. Germline CDR1 MNHEY, CDR2 SVGAGI. CDR3 sequence: CASSYLTGGFGNTIYF. The CDR3 nucleotides are TGTGCCAGCAGTTACTTAACAGGGGGCTTTGGAAACACCATATATTTT.

The rearrangement links TRBV5-1 to TRBJ1-2; the match to TRBD1 covers 8 bases. The germline gives CDR1 SGHRS, CDR2 YFSETQ. The V segment lost 5 bases and the J segment 4 bases; nucleotides outside the gene matches: 10. The length of the CDR3 is 15 residues. The DNA for the CDR3 is TGCGCCAGCAGAGACAGGGGTGGGGGTTCCTATGGCTACACCTTC. Translation: CASRDRGGGSYGYTF.

The CDR3 bases are TGTGCCAGCAGATCCCGGACAGGCTACACCTTC. Its translation is CASRSRTGYTF. This chain links TRBV6-5 with TRBJ1-2; D might be TRBD1 (5 bases). Germline values: CDR1 MNHEY, CDR2 SVGAGI. The CDR3 length is 11 residues. The V gene lost 6 bases and the J gene lost 8 bases, with 10 bases spanning the gap.

The V and J genes are TRBV6-5 and TRBJ2-1; D uncertain. This CDR3 is 12 amino acids long. Per the germline V gene, CDR1 is MNHEY and CDR2 is SVGAGI. The ends were cut back, 5 bases at V and 6 bases at J, with 8 bases in the middle. The CDR3 loop reads CASSTSFNEQFF. CDR3 nucleotide sequence: TGTGCCAGCAGTACCAGTTTCAATGAGCAGTTCTTC.

The rearrangement links TRBV11-2 to TRBJ1-6; D is undetermined. Germline lookup yields CDR1 SGHAT and CDR2 FQNNGV. The CDR3 has 15 residues. V gave up 6 bases and J gave up 10 bases, with 19 bases separating them. The CDR3 DNA sequence: TGTGCCAGCAGTCCTACTCCGGCGGTGGGATCACCCCTCCACTTT. This encodes CASSPTPAVGSPLHF. The full variable domain, with the rest looked up from reference TRBV11-2 and TRBJ1-6, is EAGVAQSPRYKIIEKRQSVAFWCNPISGHATLYWYQQILGQGPKLLIQFQNNGVVDDSQLPKDRFSAERLKGVDSTLKIQPAKLEDSAVYLCASSPTPAVGSPLHFGNGTRLTVT.